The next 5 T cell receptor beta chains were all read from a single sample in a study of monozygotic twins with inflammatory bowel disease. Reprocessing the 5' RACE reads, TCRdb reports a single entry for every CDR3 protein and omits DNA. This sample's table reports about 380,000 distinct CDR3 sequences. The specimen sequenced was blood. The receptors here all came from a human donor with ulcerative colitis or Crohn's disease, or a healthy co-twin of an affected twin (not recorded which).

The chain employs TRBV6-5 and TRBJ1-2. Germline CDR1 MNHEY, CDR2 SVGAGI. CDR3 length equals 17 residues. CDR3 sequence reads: CASSYSGPGDDRYGYTF.

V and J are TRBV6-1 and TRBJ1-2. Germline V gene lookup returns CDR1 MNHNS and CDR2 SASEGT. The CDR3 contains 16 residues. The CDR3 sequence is CASSHQGPLSGYGYTF.

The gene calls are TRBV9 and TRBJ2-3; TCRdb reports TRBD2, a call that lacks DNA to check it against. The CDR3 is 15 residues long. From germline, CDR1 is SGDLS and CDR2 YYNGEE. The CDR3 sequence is CASSASSGVTDTQYF.

The CDR3 region is CATHPTGGAYYEQYF. The chain recombines TRBV6-1 with TRBJ2-7; TCRdb designates TRBD1, a call that cannot be tested without DNA. CDR1 MNHNS and CDR2 SASEGT come from the germline V gene. This CDR3 has 15 amino acids.

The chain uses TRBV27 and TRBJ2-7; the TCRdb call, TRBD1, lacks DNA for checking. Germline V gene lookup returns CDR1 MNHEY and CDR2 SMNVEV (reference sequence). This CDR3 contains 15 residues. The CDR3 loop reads CASSFRVGPLHEQYF.